A single sample gave rise to the 19 T cell receptor beta chains below, sequenced in a study of shared clonotypes between healthy human individuals. Produced via immunoSEQ multiplex PCR; TCRdb's table is partial and in-frame only. The data contain 2 million to 3 million clones, over 85% of them singletons. Sequencing was done on a sample of naive CD4+ T cells from PBMCs. Indicated subset: CD45RA+ positively selected. The origin of the receptors is a man aged 18 to 29 in good health. Some clones in this sample may be carry-over from other donors' samples.

V gene TRBV19 combines with J gene TRBJ1-5; D unclear. The CDR3 extends over 12 amino acids. V shed 1 base and J shed 6 bases, with 4 bases lying between them. Germline V CDR1 and CDR2: LNHDA, SQIVND (reference sequence). This CDR3 reads CASSIGLQPQHF. The CDR3 region has the DNA TGTGCCAGTAGTATAGGTCTTCAGCCCCAGCATTTT.

The chain carries TRBV29-1 and TRBJ2-3, with TRBD2 matching over 8 bases. The V segment lost 7 bases and the J segment 2 bases; nucleotides outside the gene matches: 11. Germline CDR1 and CDR2: SQVTM and ANQGSEA. The CDR3 is 15 amino acids. In nucleotides, the CDR3 is TGCAGCGCTACCGGTGAAGCGGGAGTCACAGATACGCAGTATTTT. Protein: CSATGEAGVTDTQYF.

This chain connects TRBV27 to TRBJ1-3; 7 bases map to TRBD1. Germline trimming cut 6 bases from V and 9 bases from J; bases unmatched to any gene: 8. Germline-derived CDR1 and CDR2 are MNHEY and SMNVEV (reference sequence). This CDR3 comprises 13 residues. Here the CDR3 reads CASRLLQGGTIYF. The CDR3 nucleotides are TGTGCCAGCAGACTCCTCCAGGGGGGCACCATATATTTT.

This chain links TRBV29-1 with TRBJ1-3; possibly TRBD1 for D (5 bases). Trimming took off 4 bases at V and 0 bases at J, with 19 bases between the two ends. The CDR3 has 17 residues. Germline values: CDR1 SQVTM, CDR2 ANQGSEA. CDR3 DNA sequence: TGCAGCGTTGTATTTGAAGACAGAATAAGCTCTGGAAACACCATATATTTT. It translates to CSVVFEDRISSGNTIYF.

The V call is TRBV2, the J call TRBJ2-6; D gene ambiguous. Germline V gene data show CDR1 as SNHLY and CDR2 as FYNNEI. The V end lost 2 bases, the J end lost 0 bases, and 5 bases lay between the germline ends. The CDR3 spans 15 residues. Here the CDR3 reads CASSEYRSGANVLTF. CDR3 nucleotide sequence: TGTGCCAGCAGTGAATACCGCTCTGGGGCCAACGTCCTGACTTTC.

The V and J genes are TRBV7-9 and TRBJ2-7; 16 nucleotides align to TRBD2. Germline V CDR1 and CDR2: SEHNR, FQNEAQ (reference sequence). The CDR3 is 18 residues long. Trimming cost V 5 bases and J 0 bases; bases outside gene matches: 7. The CDR3 DNA sequence: TGTGCCAGCAGCCTAGGGACTAGCGGGAGGGGGAGCTCCTACGAGCAGTACTTC. It yields the protein CASSLGTSGRGSSYEQYF.

The chain employs TRBV12-5 and TRBJ1-1, with D tentatively TRBD1 (5 bases). CDR3 length equals 14 residues. V dropped 1 base and J dropped 0 bases, with 6 bases sitting between them. Germline lookup yields CDR1 LGHNT and CDR2 FRNRAP. CDR3 nucleotide sequence: TGTGCTAGTGGTTTGGGACAGTTGAACACTGAAGCTTTCTTT. Amino acid sequence: CASGLGQLNTEAFF.

CDR3 amino acids: CASSSTRTGINQPQHF. Written as DNA, the CDR3 is TGTGCCAGCAGCTCTACTCGGACAGGGATAAATCAGCCCCAGCATTTT. The chain has TRBV7-9 and TRBJ1-5, with TRBD1 matching 8 bases. In germline, CDR1 is SEHNR, CDR2 FQNEAQ (reference sequence). The CDR3 runs to 16 residues. V lost 4 bases to trimming and J lost 4 bases; unmatched junction nucleotides: 9.

This clone was detected only once. The gene calls are TRBV19 and TRBJ1-2, with D hard to call. This CDR3 has 13 residues. V was trimmed by 6 bases and J by 2 bases, leaving 10 bases between them. Germline CDR1 reads LNHDA; CDR2 reads SQIVND (reference sequence). The CDR3, as DNA: TGTGCCAGTAGCCCCGGACTGAACTATGGCTACACCTTC. Translation: CASSPGLNYGYTF. Full variable domain (missing parts from reference TRBV19 and TRBJ1-2): DGGITQSPKYLFRKEGQNVTLSCEQNLNHDAMYWYRQDPGQGLRLIYYSQIVNDFQKGDIAEGYSVSREKKESFPLTVTSAQKNPTAFYLCASSPGLNYGYTFGSGTRLTVV.

The chain couples TRBV9 to TRBJ2-6; D gene uncertain. This CDR3 has 17 amino acids. Trimming stripped 0 bases from V and 0 bases from J, with 10 bases between. Germline V gives CDR1 SGDLS, CDR2 YYNGEE. The CDR3 protein is CASSVAGRLSGANVLTF. CDR3 coding DNA: TGTGCCAGCAGCGTAGCCGGACGCCTCTCTGGGGCCAACGTCCTGACTTTC.

Regarding this clone: The sample carries other DNA sequences with the same CDR3. V is TRBV6-5 and J is TRBJ2-7, with TRBD1 matching over 7 bases. CDR1 and CDR2 from the germline V gene are MNHEY and SVGAGI. Unmatched junction bases numbered 6, after V lost 2 bases and J lost 2 bases. The CDR3 covers 15 residues. The CDR3 reads CASSYRQGPPYEQYF. As DNA, the CDR3 is TGTGCCAGCAGTTACCGACAGGGTCCCCCCTACGAGCAGTACTTC.

The rearrangement uses TRBV5-6 and TRBJ2-1; no firm D call. Germline assignment: CDR1 SGHDT and CDR2 YYEEEE. The CDR3 sequence is 14 residues long. With 1 base removed from V and 1 base from J, the gap between germline ends came to 6 bases. The CDR3: CASSLTISYNEQFF. The DNA of the CDR3 is TGTGCCAGCAGCTTGACTATTTCCTACAATGAGCAGTTCTTC.

This chain joins TRBV15 and TRBJ1-5, with a possible D match to TRBD1 (5 bases). Trimming pared 1 base from V and 3 bases from J, leaving 13 bases between. The CDR3 covers 16 residues. Germline loops: CDR1 LNHNV, CDR2 YYDKDF (reference sequence). CDR3: CATSRVGGTYNQPQHF. The CDR3 nucleotides are TGTGCCACCAGCAGAGTGGGTGGGACCTACAATCAGCCCCAGCATTTT.

The V gene is TRBV4-1, the J gene TRBJ2-1; 7 bases match TRBD2. The CDR3 is 13 residues long. The V and J ends lost 0 bases and 10 bases, in that order; junction bases with no gene match: 3. Germline-derived CDR1 and CDR2 are MGHRA and YSYEKL. The CDR3: CASSQDGEGEQFF. The CDR3 DNA follows: TGCGCCAGCAGCCAAGATGGGGAGGGAGAGCAGTTCTTC.

The chain recombines TRBV5-5 with TRBJ2-1; the D is unclear. V was clipped by 1 base and J by 5 bases, with 4 bases between them. In germline, CDR1 is SGHKS, CDR2 YYEKEE (reference sequence). This CDR3 is 12 amino acids long. The CDR3: CASSLTDNEQFF. As DNA, the CDR3 is TGTGCCAGCAGCTTGACAGACAATGAGCAGTTCTTC. Complete variable domain (other parts from reference TRBV5-5 and TRBJ2-1): DAGVTQSPTHLIKTRGQQVTLRCSPISGHKSVSWYQQVLGQGPQFIFQYYEKEERGRGNFPDRFSARQFPNYSSELNVNALLLGDSALYLCASSLTDNEQFFGPGTRLTVL.

V usage is TRBV28 and J usage is TRBJ2-5; 10 nucleotides match TRBD2. The CDR3 totals 17 residues. After removal of 3 bases from V and 1 base from J, the junction contained 8 bases not matched to a gene. Germline values: CDR1 MDHEN, CDR2 SYDVKM. The DNA of the CDR3 is TGTGCCAGCAGTTTCCTGCGTAGCGGGAGGTCCCAAGAGACCCAGTACTTC. Translating it yields CASSFLRSGRSQETQYF.

The chain combines TRBV9 with TRBJ2-5, with 8 nucleotides matching TRBD2. The CDR3 sequence is 14 residues long. V was clipped by 1 base and J by 10 bases; unmatched bases: 9. Germline values: CDR1 SGDLS, CDR2 YYNGEE. The DNA of the CDR3 is TGTGCCAGCAGCGTATATGGGCGGGAGGCGGACCAGTACTTC. Its translation is CASSVYGREADQYF.

The chain combines TRBV27 with TRBJ2-5; possibly TRBD2 for D (6 bases). The CDR3 extends over 15 amino acids. The germline gives CDR1 MNHEY, CDR2 SMNVEV (reference sequence). V was shortened by 6 bases and J by 5 bases, with 19 bases between the two germline ends. The CDR3 region is CASSSRRAGGETQYF. CDR3 nucleotide sequence: TGTGCCAGCAGCAGTCGGAGGGCCGGCGGGGAGACCCAGTACTTC.

The rearrangement links TRBV10-3 to TRBJ1-2; D is perhaps TRBD1 (6 bases). The V and J ends lost 5 bases and 3 bases respectively, with 22 bases between them. Per germline, CDR1 ENHRY and CDR2 SYGVKD. The CDR3 totals 17 residues. The chain's CDR3 is CAISQRQEFPFDYGYTF. CDR3 nucleotides: TGTGCCATCAGTCAGAGACAGGAATTCCCCTTCGACTATGGCTACACCTTC.